This TCR beta chain was retrieved from a study of blood T cell repertoires in COVID-19. Whole-study context: There were acute and convalescent COVID-19 samples, and they came from the United States, Italy and Spain. T cells, B-cell-depleted T cells, or PBMCs supplied cDNA or gDNA.

Per the study methods: Amplification of reference gene primers provided the estimated nucleated cell counts. Using immunoSEQ multiplex PCR, the repertoire was profiled, and TCRdb retains in-frame clones only, with some absent. Clone size and V and J calls were adopted from that table, with D and trimming inferred from the DNA. The table lists 70,000 to 100,000 clones, around 88% of them singletons. J was trimmed by 4 bases and V by 5 bases; bases with no gene match: 8. The CDR3 is 16 amino acids. Germline V gene data show CDR1 as SGHTA and CDR2 as FQGNSA. This TCR came from a woman in her 70s with acute or convalescent COVID-19. V is TRBV7-2 and J is TRBJ2-3, with TRBD2 identical over 11 bases. Sequences were obtained from peripheral blood. The CDR3 DNA follows: TGTGCCAGCAGCCTAACTAGCGGGAGCACCTCAGATACGCAGTATTTT. This codes for CASSLTSGSTSDTQYF. Variable domain in full (rest from reference TRBV7-2 and TRBJ2-3): GAGVSQSPSNKVTEKGKDVELRCDPISGHTALYWYRQSLGQGLEFLIYFQGNSAPDKSGLPSDRFSAERTGGSVSTLTIQRTQQEDSAVYLCASSLTSGSTSDTQYFGPGTRLTVL.